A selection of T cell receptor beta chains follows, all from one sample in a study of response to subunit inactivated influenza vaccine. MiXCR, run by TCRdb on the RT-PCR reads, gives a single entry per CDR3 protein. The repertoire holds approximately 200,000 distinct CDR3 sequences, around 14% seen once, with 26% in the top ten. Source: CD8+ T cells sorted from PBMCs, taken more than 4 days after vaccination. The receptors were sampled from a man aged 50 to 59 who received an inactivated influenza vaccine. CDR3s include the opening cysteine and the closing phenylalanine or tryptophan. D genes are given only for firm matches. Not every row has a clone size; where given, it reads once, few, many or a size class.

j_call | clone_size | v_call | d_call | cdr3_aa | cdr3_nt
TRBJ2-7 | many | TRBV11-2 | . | CASSLDPKGRSLSYEQYF | TGTGCCAGCAGCTTAGATCCCAAGGGACGATCCCTCTCCTACGAGCAGTACTTC
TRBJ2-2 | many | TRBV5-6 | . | CASSTTVGELFF | TGTGCCAGCAGCACGACAGTCGGGGAGCTGTTTTTT
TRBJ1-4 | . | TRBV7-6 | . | CASSPTRRGGGNEKLFF | TGTGCCAGCAGCCCCACGCGGCGAGGGGGAGGGAATGAAAAACTGTTTTTT
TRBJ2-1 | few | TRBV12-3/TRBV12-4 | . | CASSLEQGEWFQDEQFF | TGTGCCAGCAGTTTAGAGCAGGGAGAGTGGTTTCAGGATGAGCAGTTCTTC
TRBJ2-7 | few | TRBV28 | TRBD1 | CASSTGQVAYEQYF | TGTGCCAGCAGTACGGGACAGGTCGCTTACGAGCAGTACTTC
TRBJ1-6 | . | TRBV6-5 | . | CASSYSAMGSSPLHF | TGTGCCAGCAGTTACTCTGCGATGGGGAGCTCACCCCTCCACTTT
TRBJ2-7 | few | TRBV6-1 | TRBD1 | CASNPGGQIAYEQYF | TGTGCCAGCAACCCAGGGGGCCAGATCGCCTACGAGCAGTACTTC
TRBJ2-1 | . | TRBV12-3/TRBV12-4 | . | CASSEASGEQFF | TGTGCCAGCAGCGAAGCTAGTGGTGAGCAGTTCTTC
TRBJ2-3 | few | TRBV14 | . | CASSVSSGTQYF | TGTGCCAGCAGCGTAAGTTCCGGTACGCAGTATTTT
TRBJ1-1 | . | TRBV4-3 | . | CASSQDWGTGEAFF | TGCGCCAGCAGCCAAGACTGGGGGACCGGTGAAGCTTTCTTT
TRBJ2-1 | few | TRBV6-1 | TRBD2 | CASRIFSGAYNEQFF | TGTGCCAGCAGGATCTTTAGCGGGGCCTACAATGAGCAGTTCTTC
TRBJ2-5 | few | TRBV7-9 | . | CASSLVGVVSRETQYF | TGTGCCAGCAGCTTAGTAGGGGTCGTGTCGCGAGAGACCCAGTACTTC
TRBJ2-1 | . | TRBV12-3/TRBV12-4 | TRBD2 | CASRGLGLAGVNEQFF | TGTGCCAGCAGGGGCCTCGGGCTAGCGGGAGTCAATGAGCAGTTCTTC
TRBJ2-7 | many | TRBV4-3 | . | CASSRARSPSYEQYF | TGCGCCAGCAGCAGAGCTAGGTCACCCTCCTACGAGCAGTACTTC
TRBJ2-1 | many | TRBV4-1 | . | CASSQDETGDYNEQFF | TGCGCCAGCAGCCAAGATGAAACGGGGGACTACAATGAGCAGTTCTTC
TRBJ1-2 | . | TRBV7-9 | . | CASSLGNSNYGYTF | TGTGCCAGCAGCCTGGGAAATTCTAACTATGGCTACACCTTC
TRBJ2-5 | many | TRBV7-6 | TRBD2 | CASSHGLAGRQETQYF | TGTGCCAGCAGCCACGGACTAGCGGGCCGACAAGAGACCCAGTACTTC
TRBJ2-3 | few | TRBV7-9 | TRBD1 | CASSLGGQGLDTQYF | TGTGCCAGCAGCTTAGGAGGACAGGGCTTAGATACGCAGTATTTT
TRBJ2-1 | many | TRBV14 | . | CASSPSISGEQFF | TGTGCCAGCAGCCCCTCGATTTCAGGAGAGCAGTTCTTC
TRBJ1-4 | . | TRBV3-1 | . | CASSPLGRDQEKLFF | TGTGCCAGCAGCCCCCTGGGGAGGGATCAAGAAAAACTGTTTTTT
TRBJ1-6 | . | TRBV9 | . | CASSGTRYSPPLHF | TGTGCCAGCAGCGGGACCAGGTATTCGCCACCCCTCCACTTT
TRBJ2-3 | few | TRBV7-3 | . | CASAAGFTSTDTQYF | TGTGCCAGCGCTGCGGGGTTCACTAGCACAGATACGCAGTATTTT
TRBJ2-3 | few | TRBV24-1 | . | CATSDSRGESTDTQYF | TGTGCCACCAGTGATTCCAGGGGCGAGAGCACAGATACGCAGTATTTT
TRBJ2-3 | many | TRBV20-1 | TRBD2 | CSVHDSGSMTDTQYF | TGCAGTGTTCACGATAGCGGGAGTATGACAGATACGCAGTATTTT
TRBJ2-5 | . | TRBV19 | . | CASSTGRLSVETQYF | TGTGCCAGTAGTACCGGGAGACTAAGCGTGGAGACCCAGTACTTC
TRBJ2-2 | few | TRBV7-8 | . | CASSSSGSTGELFF | TGTGCCAGCAGCTCCAGCGGAAGCACCGGGGAGCTGTTTTTT
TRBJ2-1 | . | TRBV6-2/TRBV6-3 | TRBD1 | CASSYSPGQGAYNEQFF | TGTGCCAGCAGTTACTCTCCGGGACAGGGGGCCTACAATGAGCAGTTCTTC
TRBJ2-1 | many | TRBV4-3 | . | CASSQDRDSYNEQFF | TGCGCCAGCAGCCAAGATAGGGATTCCTACAATGAGCAGTTCTTC
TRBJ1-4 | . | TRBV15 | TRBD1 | CATSRARTGREKLFF | TGTGCCACCAGCAGAGCTCGGACAGGGAGAGAAAAACTGTTTTTT
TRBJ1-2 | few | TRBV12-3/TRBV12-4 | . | CASSIAASVAYGYTF | TGTGCCAGCAGCATTGCCGCTTCTGTCGCTTATGGCTACACCTTC
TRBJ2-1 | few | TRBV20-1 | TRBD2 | CSAPGGLSSYNEQFF | TGCAGTGCCCCGGGGGGGCTCAGCTCCTACAATGAGCAGTTCTTC